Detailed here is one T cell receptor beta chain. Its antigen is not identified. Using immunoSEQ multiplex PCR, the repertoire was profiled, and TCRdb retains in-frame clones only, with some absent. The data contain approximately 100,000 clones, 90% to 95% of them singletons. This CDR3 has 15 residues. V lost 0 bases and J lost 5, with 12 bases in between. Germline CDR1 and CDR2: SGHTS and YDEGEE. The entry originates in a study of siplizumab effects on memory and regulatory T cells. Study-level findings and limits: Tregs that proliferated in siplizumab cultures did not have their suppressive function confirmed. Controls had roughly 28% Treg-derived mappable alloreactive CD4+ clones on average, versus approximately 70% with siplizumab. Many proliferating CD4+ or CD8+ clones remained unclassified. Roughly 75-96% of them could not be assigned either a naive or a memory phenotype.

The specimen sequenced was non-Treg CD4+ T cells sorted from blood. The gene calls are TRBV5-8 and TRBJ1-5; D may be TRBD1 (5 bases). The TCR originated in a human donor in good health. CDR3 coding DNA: TGTGCCAGCAGCTTGGGGGGCGTCCTATATCAGCCCCAGCATTTT. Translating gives CASSLGGVLYQPQHF.